The TCR beta chain under discussion was sequenced for a study of blood T cell repertoires in COVID-19. Germline CDR1 and CDR2: SGHRS and YFSETQ. The CDR3 contains 14 residues. V lost 1 base to trimming and J lost 9 bases, with 14 bases between them. Assay used: immunoSEQ multiplex PCR; TCRdb lists only in-frame clones, some missing. The sample lists nearly 90,000 clones, about 87% occurring once. V gene TRBV5-1 combines with J gene TRBJ1-5; D gene uncertain. Sequenced: peripheral blood. The clonotype originates from an elderly man with acute or convalescent COVID-19. The CDR3 region has the DNA TGCGCCAGCAGCTTGACAGACGGTATACCGCCCCAGCATTTT. It is translated as CASSLTDGIPPQHF.